The TCR beta chain described here comes from a study of CD8+ T cells in alopecia areata. Study-level results: Amid tofacitinib therapy, many expanded lesional clones stayed present in scalp and blood.

Reverse transcribed after extraction, RNA yielded cDNA as the sequencing template. TCRdb's table, derived via immunoSEQ multiplex PCR, lists solely in-frame clones and lacks some. The sample lists some 190,000 clones; approximately 49% were seen once. Specified treatment: oral pan-JAK inhibitor, 5-10 mg twice daily. The CDR3 has 13 residues. The germline V gene encodes CDR1 PRHDT and CDR2 FYEKMQ (reference sequence). V was cut by 1 base and J by 2 bases, with 6 bases left in between. Of note for this clone: Its antigen is not identified.

This sequence was found in a human donor with alopecia areata. Material: CD8+ T cells sorted from blood, obtained at approximately week 52, from a patient treated with tofacitinib. The V call is TRBV13, the J call TRBJ2-7; D uncertain. CDR3 nucleotides: TGTGCCAGCAGCTTAGTTACACCCTACGAGCAGTACTTC. This gives the protein CASSLVTPYEQYF.